The 4 T cell receptor beta chains below all came from one sample that was sequenced in a study of cytomegalovirus exposure and HLA in healthy donors (dated by TCRdb to about 2017). The library relied on the immunoSEQ multiplex PCR assay. The multiplex PCR relied on a mix of 60 forward primers for TCR Vbeta segments and 13 reverse primers for TCR Jbeta segments. TCRdb retrieved this table from immuneACCESS and kept in-frame rearrangements only. Not all clones are present; in checked studies, unresolved V genes account for under half, and no reason is known for the remainder. This sample lists approximately 97,000 clones; 81% were detected once. The top ten hold around 4.2% of the sample. The material sequenced was PBMCs. The receptors originated from a woman in her 70s in good health and CMV-seropositive.

The chain carries TRBV19 and TRBJ2-4; 15 bases align to TRBD2. From germline, CDR1 is LNHDA and CDR2 SQIVND (reference sequence). V lost 5 bases, J lost 3 bases, and 5 bases stayed unmatched. The CDR3 is 17 amino acids. DNA for the CDR3: TGTGCCAGTAGTGGACTAGCGGGAGGGCTCGGCAAAAACATTCAGTACTTC. Protein sequence: CASSGLAGGLGKNIQYF.

This clone has only a few counts. The chain has TRBV5-1 and TRBJ2-7, with 9 nucleotides matching TRBD1. The CDR3 runs to 14 residues. Germline CDR1 is SGHRS and CDR2 is YFSETQ. V lost 4 bases to trimming and J lost 1 base; unmatched junction nucleotides: 3. In DNA form, the CDR3 reads TGCGCCAGCAGCCCGACAGGGGGGTCCTACGAGCAGTACTTC. Translated, it gives CASSPTGGSYEQYF.

This clone was detected once. The J gene is TRBJ2-7, the V gene TRBV7-2; 8 bases map to TRBD2. Per germline, CDR1 SGHTA and CDR2 FQGNSA. This CDR3 has 15 amino acids. Losses at the gene ends were 1 base for V and 6 bases for J; bases not matched to a gene: 8. CDR3 in amino acids: CASSLVVQREIEQYF. The DNA of the CDR3 is TGTGCCAGCAGCTTAGTCGTGCAGCGGGAGATCGAGCAGTACTTC.

The V and J genes are TRBV5-1 and TRBJ2-4; 8 bases align to TRBD2. Trimming removed 0 bases from V and 7 bases from J; junction bases left unmatched: 9. The CDR3 sequence is 16 residues long. Germline CDR1 reads SGHRS; CDR2 reads YFSETQ. This chain's CDR3 is CASSLEGREGRNIQYF. CDR3 in DNA: TGCGCCAGCAGCTTGGAGGGTCGGGAGGGGAGGAACATTCAGTACTTC.